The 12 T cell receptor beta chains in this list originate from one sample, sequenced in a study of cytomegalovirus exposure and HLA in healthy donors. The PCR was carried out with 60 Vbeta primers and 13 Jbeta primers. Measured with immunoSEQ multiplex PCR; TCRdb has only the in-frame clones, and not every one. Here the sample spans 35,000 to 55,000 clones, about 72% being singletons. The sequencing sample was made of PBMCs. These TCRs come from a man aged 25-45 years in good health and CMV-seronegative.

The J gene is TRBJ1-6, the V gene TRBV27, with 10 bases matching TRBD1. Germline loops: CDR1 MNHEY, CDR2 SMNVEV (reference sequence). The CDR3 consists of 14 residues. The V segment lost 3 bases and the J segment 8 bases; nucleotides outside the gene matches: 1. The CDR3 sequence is CASSFGTGDSPLHF. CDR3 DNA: TGTGCCAGCAGTTTTGGGACAGGGGATTCACCCCTCCACTTT.

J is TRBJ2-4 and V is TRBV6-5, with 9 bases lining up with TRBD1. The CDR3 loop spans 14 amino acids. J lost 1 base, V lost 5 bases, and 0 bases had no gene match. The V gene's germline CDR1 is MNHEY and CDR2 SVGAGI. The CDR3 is CASSGQGAKNIQYF. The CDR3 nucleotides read TGTGCCAGCAGTGGACAGGGGGCCAAAAACATTCAGTACTTC.

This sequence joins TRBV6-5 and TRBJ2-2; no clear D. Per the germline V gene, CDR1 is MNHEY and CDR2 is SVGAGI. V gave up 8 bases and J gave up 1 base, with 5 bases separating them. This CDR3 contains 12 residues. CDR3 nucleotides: TGTGCCAGCCGACAGAACACCGGGGAGCTGTTTTTT. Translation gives CASRQNTGELFF.

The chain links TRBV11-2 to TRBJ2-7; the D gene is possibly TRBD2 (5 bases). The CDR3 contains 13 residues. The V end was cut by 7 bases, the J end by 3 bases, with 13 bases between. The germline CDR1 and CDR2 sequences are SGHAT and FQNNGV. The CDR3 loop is CASMRESGYEQYF. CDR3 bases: TGTGCCAGCATGAGGGAATCGGGCTACGAGCAGTACTTC.

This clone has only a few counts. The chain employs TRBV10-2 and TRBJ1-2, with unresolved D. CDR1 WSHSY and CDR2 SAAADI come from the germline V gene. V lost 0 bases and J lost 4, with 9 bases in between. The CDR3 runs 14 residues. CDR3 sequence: CASSESRGSYGYTF. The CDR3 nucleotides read TGCGCCAGCAGTGAGTCGCGAGGAAGCTATGGCTACACCTTC.

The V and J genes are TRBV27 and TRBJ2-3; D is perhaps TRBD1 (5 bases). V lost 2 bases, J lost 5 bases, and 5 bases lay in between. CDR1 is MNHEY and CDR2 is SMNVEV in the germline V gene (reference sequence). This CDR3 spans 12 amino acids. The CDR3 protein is CASSLQGDTQYF. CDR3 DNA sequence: TGTGCCAGCAGTTTACAGGGAGATACGCAGTATTTT.

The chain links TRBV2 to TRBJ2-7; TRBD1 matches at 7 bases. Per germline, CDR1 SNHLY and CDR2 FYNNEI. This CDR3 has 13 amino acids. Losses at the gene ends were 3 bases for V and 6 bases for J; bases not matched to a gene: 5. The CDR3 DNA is TGTGCCAGCAGTGAGGGACAGTCGACCGAGCAGTACTTC. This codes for CASSEGQSTEQYF.

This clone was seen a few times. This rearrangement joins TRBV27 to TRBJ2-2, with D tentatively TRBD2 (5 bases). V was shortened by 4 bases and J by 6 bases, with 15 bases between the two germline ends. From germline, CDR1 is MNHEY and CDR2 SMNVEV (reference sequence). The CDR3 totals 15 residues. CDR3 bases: TGTGCCAGCAGTTCCCCCCAGACTAACTCCGGGGAGCTGTTTTTT. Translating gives CASSSPQTNSGELFF.

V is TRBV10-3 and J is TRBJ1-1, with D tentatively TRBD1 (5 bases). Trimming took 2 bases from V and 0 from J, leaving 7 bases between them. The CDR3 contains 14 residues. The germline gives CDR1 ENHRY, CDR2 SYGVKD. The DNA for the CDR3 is TGTGCCATCAGTGAGCCGGGGGTGAACACTGAAGCTTTCTTT. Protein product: CAISEPGVNTEAFF.

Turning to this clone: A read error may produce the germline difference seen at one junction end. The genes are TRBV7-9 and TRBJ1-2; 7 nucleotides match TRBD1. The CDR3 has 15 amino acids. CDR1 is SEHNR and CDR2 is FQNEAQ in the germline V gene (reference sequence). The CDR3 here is CSSSRTSTGYYGYTF. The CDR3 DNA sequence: TGTTCCAGCAGCCGCACTTCGACAGGGTACTATGGCTACACCTTC.

CDR3 DNA sequence: TGTGCCAGCAGCTTGGGACACAGATACGAGCAGTACTTC. Protein product: CASSLGHRYEQYF. The rearrangement joins TRBV5-5 to TRBJ2-5; the D is unclear. The assigned J gene may be wrong: the sequence end matches TRBJ2-7 better. The CDR3 has 13 residues. Germline V gives CDR1 SGHKS, CDR2 YYEKEE (reference sequence).

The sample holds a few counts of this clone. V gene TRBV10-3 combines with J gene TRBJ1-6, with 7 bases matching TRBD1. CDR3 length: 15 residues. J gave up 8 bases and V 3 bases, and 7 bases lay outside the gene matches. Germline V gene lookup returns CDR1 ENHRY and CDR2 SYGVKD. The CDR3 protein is CAISESGQIHSPLHF. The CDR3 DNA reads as TGTGCCATCAGTGAATCGGGACAGATCCATTCACCCCTCCACTTT.